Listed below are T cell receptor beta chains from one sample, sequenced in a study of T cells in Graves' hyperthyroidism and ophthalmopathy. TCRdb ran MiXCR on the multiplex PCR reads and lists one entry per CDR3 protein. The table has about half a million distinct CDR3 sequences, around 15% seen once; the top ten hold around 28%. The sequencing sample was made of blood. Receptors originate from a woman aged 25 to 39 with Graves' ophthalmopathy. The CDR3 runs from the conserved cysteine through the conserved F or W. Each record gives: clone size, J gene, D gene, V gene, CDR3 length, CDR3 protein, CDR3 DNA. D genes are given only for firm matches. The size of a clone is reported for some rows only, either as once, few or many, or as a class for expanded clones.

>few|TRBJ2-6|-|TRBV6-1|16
CASRTLTGSGANVLTF
TGTGCCAGCAGAACCCTCACAGGGTCAGGGGCCAACGTCCTGACTTTC
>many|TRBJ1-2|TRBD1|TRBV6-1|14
CASSEGQGGYGYTF
TGTGCCAGCAGCGAGGGACAGGGGGGCTATGGCTACACCTTC
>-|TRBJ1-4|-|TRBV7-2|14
CASSFQVGNEKLFF
TGTGCCAGCAGCTTCCAGGTGGGGAATGAAAAACTGTTTTTT
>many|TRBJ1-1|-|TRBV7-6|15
CASSLVALLHTEAFF
TGTGCCAGCAGCTTAGTCGCTCTTCTACACACTGAAGCTTTCTTT
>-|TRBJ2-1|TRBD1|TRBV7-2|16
CASSSLRDRGINEQFF
TGTGCCAGCAGCTCGCTCCGGGACAGGGGCATAAATGAGCAGTTCTTC
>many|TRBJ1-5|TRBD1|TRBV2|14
CASSGQGLDQPQHF
TGTGCCAGCAGCGGACAGGGGCTGGATCAGCCCCAGCATTTT
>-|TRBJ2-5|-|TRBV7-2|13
CASTRENQETQYF
TGTGCCAGCACCCGTGAAAACCAAGAGACCCAGTACTTC
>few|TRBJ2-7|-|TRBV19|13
CASAADSRTRQYF
TGTGCCAGCGCCGCAGACTCACGAACAAGGCAGTACTTC
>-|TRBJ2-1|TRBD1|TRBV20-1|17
CSARTTNDRGQYNEQFF
TGCAGTGCTAGAACGACGAACGACAGGGGGCAGTACAATGAGCAGTTCTTC
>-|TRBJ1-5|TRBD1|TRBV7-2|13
CASSSTGGQPQHF
TGTGCCAGCAGCTCGACAGGGGGTCAGCCCCAGCATTTT
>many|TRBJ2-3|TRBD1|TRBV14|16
CASSPGTGLGTDTQYF
TGTGCCAGCAGCCCCGGGACAGGGCTAGGCACAGATACGCAGTATTTT
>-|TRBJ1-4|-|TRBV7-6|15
CASSPAGGRVEKLFF
TGTGCCAGCAGCCCGGCGGGGGGCAGGGTTGAAAAACTGTTTTTT
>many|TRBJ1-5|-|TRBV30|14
CAWSPGLSNQPQHF
TGTGCCTGGAGCCCAGGGCTTAGCAATCAGCCCCAGCATTTT
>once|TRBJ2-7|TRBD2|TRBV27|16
CASSLRQREGRYEQYF
TGTGCCAGCAGTTTACGACAGCGGGAGGGCCGATACGAGCAGTACTTC
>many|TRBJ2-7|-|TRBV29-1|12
CSVTDGTVEQYF
TGCAGCGTGACCGATGGGACTGTCGAGCAGTACTTC
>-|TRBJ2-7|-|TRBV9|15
CASSVSGSASYEQYF
TGTGCCAGCAGCGTTTCCGGGAGCGCTTCCTACGAGCAGTACTTC
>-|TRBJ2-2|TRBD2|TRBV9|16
CASSVRAGDYTGELFF
TGTGCCAGCAGCGTAAGGGCGGGAGATTACACCGGGGAGCTGTTTTTT
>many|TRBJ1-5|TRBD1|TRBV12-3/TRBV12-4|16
CASSLVGTGFNQPQHF
TGTGCCAGCAGTTTAGTGGGGACAGGGTTCAATCAGCCCCAGCATTTT
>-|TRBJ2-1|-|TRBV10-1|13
CASSEGSRDERFF
TGCGCCAGCAGTGAGGGGAGTAGGGATGAGCGGTTCTTC
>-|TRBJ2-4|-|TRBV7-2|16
CASSPRTPLGKNIQYF
TGTGCCAGCAGCCCTCGGACCCCTTTGGGCAAAAACATTCAGTACTTC
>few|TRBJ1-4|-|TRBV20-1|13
CSAGNGRGEKLFF
TGCAGTGCAGGGAACGGACGTGGTGAAAAACTGTTTTTT
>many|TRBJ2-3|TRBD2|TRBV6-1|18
CASSDPRASGTSTDTQYF
TGTGCCAGCAGCGACCCGAGGGCCAGCGGGACTAGCACAGATACGCAGTATTTT
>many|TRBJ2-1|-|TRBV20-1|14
CSAPGLARYNEQFF
TGCAGTGCCCCCGGGCTAGCGCGTTACAATGAGCAGTTCTTC
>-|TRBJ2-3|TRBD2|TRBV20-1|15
CSARDSGSYGDTQYF
TGCAGTGCTAGAGACAGCGGGAGTTATGGAGATACGCAGTATTTT
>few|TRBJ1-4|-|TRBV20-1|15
CSAFGQSRTNEKLFF
TGCAGTGCTTTCGGACAGAGCAGGACTAATGAAAAACTGTTTTTT
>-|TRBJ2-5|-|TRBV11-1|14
CASSLRRVGETQYF
TGTGCCAGCAGCTTACGGCGGGTAGGGGAGACCCAGTACTTC
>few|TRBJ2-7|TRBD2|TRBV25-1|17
CASSPTSGGSPPHEQYF
TGTGCCAGCAGTCCGACTAGCGGGGGCTCCCCACCCCACGAGCAGTACTTC
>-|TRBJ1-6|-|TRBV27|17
CASSFSPGGSYNSPLHF
TGTGCCAGCAGTTTTTCCCCGGGTGGCTCCTATAATTCACCCCTCCACTTT
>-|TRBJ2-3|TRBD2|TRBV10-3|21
CASTALAGGTLNFVSTDTQYF
TGTGCCAGCACCGCTCTAGCGGGAGGGACATTGAACTTCGTTAGCACAGATACGCAGTATTTT
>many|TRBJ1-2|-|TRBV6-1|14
CASSFQNRVGGYTF
TGTGCCAGCAGTTTTCAAAACAGGGTTGGTGGCTACACCTTC
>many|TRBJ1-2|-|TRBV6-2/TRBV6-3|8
CASDGYTF
TGTGCCAGCGACGGCTACACCTTC
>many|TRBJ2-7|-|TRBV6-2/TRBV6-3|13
CASSNRADYEQYF
TGTGCCAGCAGTAACCGGGCCGACTACGAGCAGTACTTC
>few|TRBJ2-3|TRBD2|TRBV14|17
CASSQVGLAGHTDTQYF
TGTGCCAGCAGCCAAGTGGGACTAGCGGGACACACAGATACGCAGTATTTT
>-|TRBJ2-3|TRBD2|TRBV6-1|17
CASSETSGSHRLDTQYF
TGTGCCAGCAGTGAGACTAGCGGGAGTCACAGATTAGATACGCAGTATTTT
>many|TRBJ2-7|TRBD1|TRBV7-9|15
CASSPKDRPSYEQYF
TGTGCCAGCAGCCCCAAGGACAGGCCGTCCTACGAGCAGTACTTC
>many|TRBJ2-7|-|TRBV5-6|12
CASSDQPGPQYF
TGTGCCAGCAGCGATCAACCGGGGCCGCAGTACTTC
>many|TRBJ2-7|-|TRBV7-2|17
CASSLAGGGAVSYEQYF
TGTGCCAGCAGCTTAGCAGGGGGAGGGGCGGTATCCTACGAGCAGTACTTC
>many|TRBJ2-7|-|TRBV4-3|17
CASSQDTSVGSSYEQYF
TGCGCCAGCAGCCAGGACACTAGTGTGGGGAGCTCCTACGAGCAGTACTTC
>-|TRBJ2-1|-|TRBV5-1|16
CASSPGDWTIYNEQFF
TGCGCCAGCAGCCCTGGGGACTGGACGATCTACAATGAGCAGTTCTTC
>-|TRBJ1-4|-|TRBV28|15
CASSLYTSTNEKLFF
TGTGCCAGCAGTTTATACACCTCAACTAATGAAAAACTGTTTTTT
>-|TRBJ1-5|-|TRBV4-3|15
CASSQDQGLNQPQHF
TGCGCCAGCAGCCAAGATCAGGGGCTCAATCAGCCCCAGCATTTT
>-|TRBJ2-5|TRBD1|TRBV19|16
CASSGMGQLYQETQYF
TGTGCCAGTAGTGGCATGGGACAGCTGTACCAAGAGACCCAGTACTTC
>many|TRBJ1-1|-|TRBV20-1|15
CSARVPGPPNTEAFF
TGCAGTGCTAGAGTCCCGGGACCCCCGAACACTGAAGCTTTCTTT
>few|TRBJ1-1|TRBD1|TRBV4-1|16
CASSPGTGRRNTEAFF
TGCGCCAGCAGCCCCGGGACAGGGAGGAGGAACACTGAAGCTTTCTTT
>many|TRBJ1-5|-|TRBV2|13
CASSERGFQPQHF
TGTGCCAGCAGTGAGCGGGGTTTTCAGCCCCAGCATTTT
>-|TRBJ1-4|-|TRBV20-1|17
CSARDGIARSYDEKLFF
TGCAGTGCTAGAGATGGAATCGCGCGAAGTTACGATGAAAAACTGTTTTTT
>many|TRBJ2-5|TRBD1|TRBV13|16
CASSYNRGIQQETQYF
TGTGCCAGCAGTTATAACAGGGGCATTCAGCAAGAGACCCAGTACTTC
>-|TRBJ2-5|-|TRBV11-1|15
CASSQVIRGQETQYF
TGCGCCAGCAGCCAAGTCATCCGGGGACAAGAGACCCAGTACTTC
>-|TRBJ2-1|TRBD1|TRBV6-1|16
CASTEPRDSPYNEQFF
TGTGCCAGCACCGAACCCAGGGACAGTCCCTACAATGAGCAGTTCTTC
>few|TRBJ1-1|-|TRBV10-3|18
CAISESSVGRVMNTEAFF
TGTGCCATCAGTGAGTCGAGTGTCGGCAGGGTCATGAACACTGAAGCTTTCTTT
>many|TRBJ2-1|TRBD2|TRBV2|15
CASSASSGVYNEQFF
TGTGCCAGCAGTGCCTCTAGCGGGGTGTACAATGAGCAGTTCTTC
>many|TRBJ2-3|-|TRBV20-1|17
CSARGEGLGVRTDTQYF
TGCAGTGCTAGAGGCGAGGGGTTGGGGGTGCGCACAGATACGCAGTATTTT